The 28 T cell receptor beta chains presented below share a single source sample, sequenced in a study of naive and memory T cell subsets. Two oligonucleotides, mixed equimolar, formed the beta constant-region primer covering TRBC1 and TRBC2. TCRdb reprocessed the UMI-ligation and nested PCR reads via MiXCR and lists one record per CDR3 protein. The data show some 150,000 distinct CDR3 sequences, more than 15% seen once. Sequencing was done on a sample of naive CD4+ T cells from blood. The origin of the receptors is a human donor in good health.

The V call is TRBV28, the J call TRBJ1-2; 7 positions match TRBD1. CDR3 length: 13 amino acids. J lost 4 bases, V lost 6 bases, and 5 bases had no gene match. Germline-derived CDR1 and CDR2 are MDHEN and SYDVKM. The chain's CDR3 is CASSLTGFYGYTF. The CDR3, as DNA: TGTGCCAGCAGCCTGACAGGGTTCTATGGCTACACCTTC.

This clonotype occurred a few times. This chain links TRBV2 with TRBJ1-2; D ambiguous. Germline V gene data show CDR1 as SNHLY and CDR2 as FYNNEI. V was shortened by 7 bases and J by 6 bases, with 18 bases between the two germline ends. CDR3 length: 14 amino acids. CDR3 sequence reads: CASIISTSKHGYTF. Here the CDR3 DNA reads TGTGCCAGCATCATTTCGACATCAAAGCATGGCTACACCTTC.

There are a few counts of this clonotype. The rearrangement joins TRBV6-5 to TRBJ2-6, with TRBD1 as a possible D gene (6 bases). Germline V gives CDR1 MNHEY, CDR2 SVGAGI. Trimming removed 5 bases at V and 2 bases at J, with 13 bases between. The CDR3 consists of 16 residues. CDR3 nucleotide sequence: TGTGCCAGCAGTGTCGGACAGTACCCTGGGGCCAACGTCCTGACTTTC. Translated: CASSVGQYPGANVLTF.

This clonotype was seen more than once but under ten times. V usage is TRBV12-3 or TRBV12-4 and J usage is TRBJ2-6, with 7 bases lining up with TRBD2. The length of the CDR3 is 18 residues. Losses at the gene ends were 6 bases for V and 2 bases for J; bases not matched to a gene: 13. The CDR3 protein is CASRDERGLLAGANVLTF. Written as DNA, the CDR3 is TGTGCCAGCAGGGACGAGCGGGGCCTACTCGCTGGGGCCAACGTCCTGACTTTC.

The chain recombines TRBV28 with TRBJ2-7; the match to TRBD1 covers 8 bases. Per germline, CDR1 MDHEN and CDR2 SYDVKM. After removal of 3 bases from V and 0 bases from J, the junction contained 7 bases not matched to a gene. The CDR3 is 16 amino acids. The CDR3 reads CASSFDSGQGSYEQYF. The CDR3 DNA follows: TGTGCCAGCAGTTTCGATTCCGGACAGGGCTCCTACGAGCAGTACTTC. Complete variable domain (other parts from reference TRBV28 and TRBJ2-7): DVKVTQSSRYLVKRTGEKVFLECVQDMDHENMFWYRQDPGLGLRLIYFSYDVKMKEKGDIPEGYSVSREKKERFSLILESASTNQTSMYLCASSFDSGQGSYEQYFGPGTRLTVT.

This clonotype has a handful of counts. This chain uses TRBV9 with TRBJ1-1; maybe TRBD1 (5 bases). The CDR3 runs 17 residues. The germline V gene encodes CDR1 SGDLS and CDR2 YYNGEE. V dropped 3 bases and J dropped 4 bases, with 22 bases sitting between them. For the CDR3, the DNA is TGTGCCAGCAGCGCCCCAACCGTCGGCAGGGTGGGCACTGAAGCTTTCTTT. Translation: CASSAPTVGRVGTEAFF.

The gene calls are TRBV15 and TRBJ2-3; D is possibly TRBD1 (6 bases). The ends were cut back, 1 base at V and 2 bases at J, with 13 bases in the middle. Germline V gene lookup returns CDR1 LNHNV and CDR2 YYDKDF (reference sequence). The CDR3 runs 16 residues. The CDR3 is CATSRAPGANTDTQYF. CDR3 nucleotide sequence: TGTGCCACCAGCAGAGCTCCAGGGGCAAACACAGATACGCAGTATTTT.

V is TRBV6-2 or TRBV6-3 and J is TRBJ2-7, with TRBD1 matching 8 bases. V was pared by 6 bases and J by 6 bases, with 13 bases of the junction left unmatched. This CDR3 spans 15 amino acids. Germline V gene lookup returns CDR1 MNHEY and CDR2 SVGEGT. The CDR3 DNA reads as TGTGCCAGCAGGGGACGACAGGGGCCCTACTTCGAGCAGTACTTC. Translating gives CASRGRQGPYFEQYF.

The rearrangement links TRBV19 to TRBJ2-1, with TRBD2 matching 8 bases. CDR1 is LNHDA, CDR2 SQIVND, per germline (reference sequence). J lost 8 bases, V lost 5 bases, and 11 bases had no gene match. The CDR3 sequence is 15 residues long. CDR3 protein: CASSRGGSLFDEQFF. The CDR3 DNA sequence: TGTGCCAGTAGTCGCGGGGGGTCCTTGTTCGATGAGCAGTTCTTC.

This clonotype was seen more than once but under ten times. J is TRBJ2-7 and V is TRBV28; no reliable D call. Germline V lookup: CDR1 MDHEN, CDR2 SYDVKM. V was pared by 6 bases and J by 4 bases, with 22 bases between. There are 16 residues in the CDR3. As DNA, the CDR3 is TGTGCCAGCAGGGGCCCCGGTCTTCGGAGCGTATACGAGCAGTACTTC. Amino acid sequence: CASRGPGLRSVYEQYF. Using reference TRBV28 and TRBJ2-7 for the parts outside the CDR3, the full variable domain is DVKVTQSSRYLVKRTGEKVFLECVQDMDHENMFWYRQDPGLGLRLIYFSYDVKMKEKGDIPEGYSVSREKKERFSLILESASTNQTSMYLCASRGPGLRSVYEQYFGPGTRLTVT.

This clonotype appeared a few times. The chain uses TRBV7-3 and TRBJ2-7; D is unresolved. The CDR3 is 15 amino acids. Trimming stripped 3 bases from V and 0 bases from J, with 12 bases between. CDR1 and CDR2 from the germline V gene are SGHTA and FQGTGA. CDR3 loop: CASSFRATSSYEQYF. The CDR3 DNA reads TGTGCCAGCAGCTTCCGTGCGACTTCCTCCTACGAGCAGTACTTC.

The V and J genes are TRBV20-1 and TRBJ1-1; 9 bases are shared with TRBD1. CDR3 length equals 14 residues. Germline CDR1 and CDR2: DFQATT and SNEGSKA (reference sequence). V gave up 6 bases and J gave up 2 bases; unmatched junction bases: 7. The chain's CDR3 is CSARRTGANTEAFF. CDR3 nucleotide sequence: TGCAGTGCGAGACGGACAGGGGCAAACACTGAAGCTTTCTTT.

This clonotype was seen only a few times. The rearrangement uses TRBV7-2 and TRBJ2-3, with D perhaps matching TRBD2 (6 bases). Germline-derived CDR1 and CDR2 are SGHTA and FQGNSA. The germline V and J ends were trimmed by 5 bases and 0 bases, with 12 bases remaining between them. The CDR3 length is 15 residues. CDR3 bases: TGTGCCAGCAGCAAACCGGGACTCAGCACAGATACGCAGTATTTT. Its translation is CASSKPGLSTDTQYF.

This clonotype appeared a few times. CDR3 loop: CASSRTGVNEKLFF. CDR3 DNA sequence: TGTGCCAGCAGCCGGACGGGAGTAAATGAAAAACTGTTTTTT. The chain couples TRBV7-2 to TRBJ1-4; D gene ambiguous. The CDR3 length is 14 residues. Germline loops: CDR1 SGHTA, CDR2 FQGNSA. V was trimmed by 5 bases and J by 5 bases, leaving 12 bases between them.

The chain has TRBV4-3 and TRBJ2-7, with D tentatively TRBD1 (6 bases). V was trimmed by 3 bases and J by 4 bases, leaving 10 bases between them. This CDR3 spans 13 amino acids. Germline V gene data show CDR1 as LGHNA and CDR2 as YSLEER. CDR3 region: CASSQAQGYEQYF. The CDR3 nucleotides are TGCGCCAGCAGCCAGGCCCAGGGGTACGAGCAGTACTTC.

The chain uses TRBV18 and TRBJ2-7, with D maybe TRBD1 (5 bases). Trimming pared 1 base from V and 3 bases from J, leaving 10 bases between. The CDR3 covers 14 residues. Germline-derived CDR1 and CDR2 are KGHSH and LQKENI. DNA for the CDR3: TGTGCCAGCTCACCACAGGCAGGGAACTACGAGCAGTACTTC. Its translation: CASSPQAGNYEQYF.

This clonotype was seen a few times. The V gene is TRBV12-3 or TRBV12-4, the J gene TRBJ1-1, with D tentatively TRBD1 (5 bases). CDR3 size: 14 residues. With 3 bases removed from V and 3 bases from J, the gap between germline ends came to 11 bases. CDR3 nucleotides: TGTGCCAGCAGTTTGCGGGGCGGCGACACTGAAGCTTTCTTT. This translates into CASSLRGGDTEAFF.

Only a few counts were recorded for this clonotype. V gene TRBV4-2 combines with J gene TRBJ2-7, with TRBD2 matching 13 bases. The CDR3 sequence is 16 residues long. CDR1 and CDR2 (germline): LGHNA, YNFKEQ. V lost 0 bases and J lost 3; bases outside the gene matches: 2. The CDR3 DNA is TGTGCCAGCAGCCAAGATTGGACTAGCGGGAGCTACGAGCAGTACTTC. Protein: CASSQDWTSGSYEQYF.

In its sample, this clonotype was seen a few times. The rearrangement uses TRBV28 and TRBJ2-7, with 12 bases matching TRBD2. Germline V CDR1 and CDR2: MDHEN, SYDVKM. V lost 3 bases, J lost 2 bases, and 8 bases stayed unmatched. CDR3 length: 17 amino acids. CDR3 coding DNA: TGTGCCAGCAGTTTCACCCCCTGGACTAGCGGGACCTACGAGCAGTACTTC. It is translated as CASSFTPWTSGTYEQYF.

This chain links TRBV6-6 with TRBJ2-5, with D unresolved. Germline V gene lookup returns CDR1 MNHNY and CDR2 SVGAGI (reference sequence). This CDR3 spans 13 amino acids. The V gene lost 7 bases and the J gene lost 1 base, with 10 bases spanning the gap. The CDR3 is CASTTPPQETQYF. The DNA for the CDR3 is TGTGCCAGCACCACCCCCCCCCAAGAGACCCAGTACTTC.

This clonotype occurred a few times. The V and J genes are TRBV11-2 and TRBJ2-7, with D possibly being TRBD1 or TRBD2 (5 bases each). Germline CDR1 is SGHAT and CDR2 is FQNNGV. The CDR3 consists of 17 residues. Trimming shortened V by 5 bases and J by 2 bases, and 22 bases separated the two germline ends. The chain's CDR3 is CASSVFPPGTVTYEQYF. In DNA, the CDR3 is TGTGCCAGCAGCGTCTTCCCTCCCGGGACCGTCACCTACGAGCAGTACTTC.

This chain uses TRBV20-1 with TRBJ2-1; 9 nucleotides agree with TRBD2. This CDR3 spans 16 amino acids. Germline V gene lookup returns CDR1 DFQATT and CDR2 SNEGSKA (reference sequence). The V and J ends lost 4 bases and 0 bases, in that order; junction bases with no gene match: 7. As DNA, the CDR3 is TGCAGTGCTATTTCTAGCGGGACGAGCTCCTACAATGAGCAGTTCTTC. Its protein is CSAISSGTSSYNEQFF.

This chain uses TRBV28 with TRBJ2-1; perhaps TRBD1 as D (6 bases). Trimming cost V 5 bases and J 2 bases, with 16 bases left between them. Germline lookup yields CDR1 MDHEN and CDR2 SYDVKM. CDR3 length: 16 residues. The DNA for the CDR3 is TGTGCCAGCAGTACAAGTGGGCAGGGGACCTACAATGAGCAGTTCTTC. This gives the protein CASSTSGQGTYNEQFF.

This clonotype was counted at least ten times. The chain uses TRBV11-2 and TRBJ2-2; D may correspond to TRBD1 or TRBD2 (5 bases each). Germline V gene sequence: CDR1 SGHAT, CDR2 FQNNGV. The CDR3 consists of 16 residues. Trimming shortened V by 4 bases and J by 0 bases, and 12 bases separated the two germline ends. CDR3 DNA sequence: TGTGCCAGCAGCTCGCAACTAGGGGCGAACACCGGGGAGCTGTTTTTT. Translation: CASSSQLGANTGELFF.

The rearrangement links TRBV5-6 to TRBJ1-1; D might be TRBD1 (6 bases). Germline V lookup: CDR1 SGHDT, CDR2 YYEEEE. The CDR3 totals 15 residues. V lost 3 bases and J 1 base, leaving 13 bases between the germline ends. The CDR3 DNA is TGTGCCAGCAGCTCGGAGGGACAAACGAACACTGAAGCTTTCTTT. As protein: CASSSEGQTNTEAFF.

The V gene is TRBV2, the J gene TRBJ2-1, with D perhaps being TRBD1 or TRBD2 (7 bases each). The CDR3 spans 15 residues. Deletions cut 5 bases from V and 3 bases from J, with 14 bases between. Germline V lookup: CDR1 SNHLY, CDR2 FYNNEI. The CDR3 is CASSFQGGGYNEQFF. CDR3 bases: TGTGCCAGCAGTTTCCAGGGGGGGGGCTACAATGAGCAGTTCTTC.

CDR3 coding DNA: TGTGCCAGCAGCCTTACGGGGGACTACTACAATGAGCAGTTCTTC. Translating gives CASSLTGDYYNEQFF. The rearrangement links TRBV11-2 to TRBJ2-1; TRBD2 matches 7 bases. The germline V gene has CDR1 SGHAT and CDR2 FQNNGV. V lost 5 bases, J lost 3 bases, and 7 bases stayed unmatched. The CDR3 has 15 residues.

This clonotype was observed a few times. The rearrangement links TRBV12-3 or TRBV12-4 to TRBJ2-5; no definite D call. The germline V and J ends were trimmed by 2 bases and 5 bases, with 6 bases remaining between them. The CDR3 extends over 12 amino acids. The chain's CDR3 is CASSLIYETQYF. The CDR3 DNA reads TGTGCCAGCAGTTTAATTTACGAGACCCAGTACTTC.